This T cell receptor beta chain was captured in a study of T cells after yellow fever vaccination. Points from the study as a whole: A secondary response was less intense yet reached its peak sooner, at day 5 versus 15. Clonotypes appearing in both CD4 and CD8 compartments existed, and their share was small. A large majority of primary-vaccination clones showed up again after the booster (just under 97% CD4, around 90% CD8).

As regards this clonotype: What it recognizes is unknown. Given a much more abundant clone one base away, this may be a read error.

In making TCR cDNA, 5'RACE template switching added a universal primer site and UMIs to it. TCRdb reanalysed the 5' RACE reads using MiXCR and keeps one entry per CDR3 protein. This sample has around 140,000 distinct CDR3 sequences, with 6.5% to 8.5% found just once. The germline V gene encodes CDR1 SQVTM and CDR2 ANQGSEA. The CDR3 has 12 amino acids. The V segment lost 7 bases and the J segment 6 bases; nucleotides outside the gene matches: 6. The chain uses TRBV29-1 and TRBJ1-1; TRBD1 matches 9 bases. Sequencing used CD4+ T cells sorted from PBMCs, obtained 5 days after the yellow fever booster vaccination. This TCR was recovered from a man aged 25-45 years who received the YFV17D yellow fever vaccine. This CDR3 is CSAGQGNSEAFF. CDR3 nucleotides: TGCAGCGCCGGACAGGGGAATTCTGAAGCTTTCTTT.